Following are 29 T cell receptor beta chains from one sample sequenced in a study of shared clonotypes between healthy human individuals. Profiled with immunoSEQ multiplex PCR; TCRdb holds only in-frame clones, not every one. Of approximately 350,000 clones in the sample, approximately 79% are singletons; the top ten hold around a tenth. Sequenced material: memory CD4+ T cells sorted from blood. Indicated subset: CD45RA-negative fraction. The receptors were sampled from a man aged 30 to 39 in good health.

The chain couples TRBV4-3 to TRBJ2-1; D is unclear. Germline loops: CDR1 LGHNA, CDR2 YSLEER. The CDR3 contains 14 residues. The V and J ends lost 0 bases and 4 bases respectively, with 7 bases between them. CDR3 bases: TGCGCCAGCAGCCAAGACATTGGGTACAATGAGCAGTTCTTC. This codes for CASSQDIGYNEQFF.

V and J are TRBV6-1 and TRBJ2-1; D call uncertain. The V end lost 6 bases, the J end lost 10 bases, and 10 bases lay between the germline ends. CDR3 length: 11 residues. The germline gives CDR1 MNHNS, CDR2 SASEGT. DNA of the CDR3: TGTGCCAGCAGAGTTGGGGTGGAGCAGTTCTTC. Translated, it gives CASRVGVEQFF.

V and J are TRBV19 and TRBJ2-5, with 7 nucleotides matching TRBD2. CDR1 LNHDA and CDR2 SQIVND come from the germline V gene (reference sequence). This CDR3 spans 15 amino acids. Unmatched junction bases numbered 8, after V lost 2 bases and J lost 5 bases. The CDR3, as DNA: TGTGCCAGTAGTATAAGCGCGGGAGAGGTTGAGACCCAGTACTTC. Translated, it gives CASSISAGEVETQYF.

In DNA, the CDR3 is TGTGCCAGCAGCTTTGGAGACAGGGCTAATCAGCCCCAGCATTTT. Amino acids: CASSFGDRANQPQHF. The gene calls are TRBV5-6 and TRBJ1-5; 7 bases match TRBD1. V dropped 2 bases and J dropped 4; count of bases not matched to a gene: 6. Germline V gives CDR1 SGHDT, CDR2 YYEEEE. The CDR3 spans 15 residues.

The chain combines TRBV27 with TRBJ2-7; 12 nucleotides line up with TRBD2. Germline CDR1 and CDR2: MNHEY and SMNVEV (reference sequence). J gave up 5 bases and V 5 bases, and 4 bases lay outside the gene matches. This CDR3 contains 14 residues. As DNA, the CDR3 is TGTGCCAGCAGTAGACTAGCGGGAGTCAACGAGCAGTACTTC. It encodes CASSRLAGVNEQYF.

The chain joins TRBV7-9 to TRBJ2-3; 8 positions agree with TRBD1. The CDR3 length is 17 residues. V shed 1 base, J shed 1 base, and the junction held 7 bases outside the gene matches. Germline values: CDR1 SEHNR, CDR2 FQNEAQ (reference sequence). Here the CDR3 reads CASSLGLGQGGTDTQYF. CDR3 DNA sequence: TGTGCCAGCAGCTTAGGACTAGGACAGGGAGGCACAGATACGCAGTATTTT.

This clone was seen only once. The chain uses TRBV5-6 and TRBJ2-3; D call uncertain. This CDR3 comprises 16 residues. Germline V gene data show CDR1 as SGHDT and CDR2 as YYEEEE. Trimming took 4 bases from V and 1 from J, leaving 16 bases between them. Written as DNA, the CDR3 is TGTGCCAGCAGCCCTCAGCCAGCCCGGGGCACAGATACGCAGTATTTT. Its protein product is CASSPQPARGTDTQYF.

This clone was recorded many times. The chain's CDR3 is CASILSKGSASSGSNEQFF. The CDR3 nucleotides read TGTGCCAGCATCCTCTCCAAGGGGTCCGCCTCCAGCGGGAGCAATGAGCAGTTCTTC. The chain couples TRBV28 to TRBJ2-1; 8 nucleotides line up with TRBD2. Losses at the gene ends were 7 bases for V and 6 bases for J; bases not matched to a gene: 23. Germline V CDR1 and CDR2: MDHEN, SYDVKM. The CDR3 extends over 19 amino acids.

The gene calls are TRBV2 and TRBJ1-3, with D possibly matching TRBD1 (5 bases). Germline CDR1 SNHLY, CDR2 FYNNEI. CDR3 length: 14 amino acids. V gave up 3 bases and J gave up 7 bases, with 13 bases separating them. The CDR3 loop reads CASSDRGIGNTIYF. The CDR3 nucleotides are TGTGCCAGCAGTGACCGGGGGATCGGGAACACCATATATTTT.

The rearrangement links TRBV4-2 to TRBJ1-5; perhaps TRBD1 as D (5 bases). V was pared by 3 bases and J by 1 base, with 7 bases between. Germline-derived CDR1 and CDR2 are LGHNA and YNFKEQ. This CDR3 has 14 residues. The CDR3 reads CASSQEGSNQPQHF. The CDR3, as DNA: TGTGCCAGCAGCCAGGAGGGGAGCAATCAGCCCCAGCATTTT.

The chain uses TRBV9 and TRBJ2-2; TRBD1 matches 11 bases. This CDR3 has 17 residues. The germline V gene encodes CDR1 SGDLS and CDR2 YYNGEE. The V and J ends lost 3 bases and 16 bases, in that order; junction bases with no gene match: 20. The CDR3 nucleotides read TGTGCCAGCAGCGGAGGACCCGGGACAGGGGGACTCGATAAGGAGTTTTTT. It codes for CASSGGPGTGGLDKEFF.

The chain has TRBV11-2 and TRBJ1-4; tentatively, D is TRBD1 (6 bases). The CDR3 sequence is 14 residues long. V lost 4 bases, J lost 7 bases, and 13 bases lay in between. Per germline, CDR1 SGHAT and CDR2 FQNNGV. CDR3 in DNA: TGTGCCAGCAGCTACCAAGGGGGGGGTGAAAAACTGTTTTTT. Protein product: CASSYQGGGEKLFF.

This clone was seen more than once but under ten times. Here the CDR3 DNA reads TGTGCCAGCAGCTTATGGGGGGTCGGTCAGTTGGAGGTGACCCAGTACTTC. It codes for CASSLWGVGQLEVTQYF. This rearrangement joins TRBV7-2 to TRBJ2-5, with D tentatively TRBD2 (6 bases). Trimming pared 2 bases from V and 7 bases from J, leaving 23 bases between. The germline V gene encodes CDR1 SGHTA and CDR2 FQGNSA. The CDR3 consists of 17 residues.

Of note for this clone: Additional DNA sequences in this sample encode the identical CDR3. The chain joins TRBV7-3 to TRBJ1-1, with D tentatively TRBD1 (6 bases). The CDR3 runs to 14 residues. Trimming pared 5 bases from V and 0 bases from J, leaving 10 bases between. CDR1 is SGHTA and CDR2 is FQGTGA in the germline V gene. DNA of the CDR3: TGTGCCAGCAGCCTCAGGGGCATGAACACTGAAGCTTTCTTT. It is translated as CASSLRGMNTEAFF.

This clone occurred once. The V gene is TRBV10-3, the J gene TRBJ2-4; TRBD2 is a possible D gene (6 bases). CDR1 is ENHRY, CDR2 SYGVKD, per germline. This CDR3 comprises 14 residues. V was cut by 10 bases and J by 0 bases, with 13 bases left in between. In DNA form, the CDR3 reads TGTGCCACAGCGATGGGGGGAGCCAAAAACATTCAGTACTTC. Encoded protein: CATAMGGAKNIQYF.

The rearrangement uses TRBV5-6 and TRBJ1-1; D possibly corresponds to TRBD1 (5 bases). The germline V gene has CDR1 SGHDT and CDR2 YYEEEE. CDR3 length equals 16 residues. Trimming took off 3 bases at V and 4 bases at J, with 19 bases between the two ends. CDR3 nucleotide sequence: TGTGCCAGCAGCTCCGGTGACAGCAGATTGCGCACTGAAGCTTTCTTT. Its protein product is CASSSGDSRLRTEAFF.

The CDR3 region is CSVLRGDQPQHF. In DNA form, the CDR3 reads TGCAGCGTACTTAGGGGCGACCAGCCCCAGCATTTT. J is TRBJ1-5 and V is TRBV29-1; D perhaps matches TRBD1 (5 bases). CDR1 and CDR2 (germline): SQVTM, ANQGSEA. The CDR3 has 12 amino acids. V lost 6 bases to trimming and J lost 7 bases, with 13 bases between them.

The chain combines TRBV5-1 with TRBJ2-5; D perhaps matches TRBD1 (7 bases). The CDR3 loop spans 17 amino acids. The V end was cut by 1 base, the J end by 5 bases, with 21 bases between. CDR1 and CDR2 from the germline V gene are SGHRS and YFSETQ. The CDR3, as DNA: TGCGCCAGCAGCTTGCCAGTTAGCGGACAGGCAGAGGAGACCCAGTACTTC. This sequence encodes CASSLPVSGQAEETQYF.

The CDR3 sequence is CASGGSVITDTQYF. The CDR3 DNA follows: TGTGCCAGCGGCGGGAGTGTTATTACAGATACGCAGTATTTT. J is TRBJ2-3 and V is TRBV2, with 7 bases aligning to TRBD2. Losses at the gene ends were 8 bases for V and 3 bases for J; bases not matched to a gene: 8. The germline gives CDR1 SNHLY, CDR2 FYNNEI. CDR3 length: 14 residues.

The chain employs TRBV5-4 and TRBJ2-5; no firm D call. The CDR3 sequence is 14 residues long. The germline V and J ends were trimmed by 4 bases and 5 bases, with 15 bases remaining between them. Germline V gene data show CDR1 as SGHNT and CDR2 as YYREEE (reference sequence). This CDR3 is CASSLPTHTETQYF. The CDR3 DNA sequence: TGTGCCAGCAGCCTACCGACCCATACGGAGACCCAGTACTTC. Filled out from reference TRBV5-4 and TRBJ2-5, the complete variable domain reads ETGVTQSPTHLIKTRGQQVTLRCSSQSGHNTVSWYQQALGQGPQFIFQYYREEENGRGNFPPRFSGLQFPNYSSELNVNALELDDSALYLCASSLPTHTETQYFGPGTRLLVL.

The chain recombines TRBV2 with TRBJ2-2, with 7 bases identical to TRBD2. V lost 5 bases to trimming and J lost 2 bases; unmatched junction nucleotides: 2. The CDR3 is made up of 14 amino acids. Germline lookup yields CDR1 SNHLY and CDR2 FYNNEI. CDR3 amino acids: CASSLADNTGELFF. In DNA form, the CDR3 reads TGTGCCAGCAGTCTAGCGGACAACACCGGGGAGCTGTTTTTT. Drawing the rest from reference TRBV2 and TRBJ2-2, the complete variable domain is EPEVTQTPSHQVTQMGQEVILRCVPISNHLYFYWYRQILGQKVEFLVSFYNNEISEKSEIFDDQFSVERPDGSNFTLKIRSTKLEDSAMYFCASSLADNTGELFFGEGSRLTVL.

The V call is TRBV5-1, the J call TRBJ2-7, with D perhaps matching TRBD1 (5 bases). Looked up from germline, CDR1 is SGHRS and CDR2 is YFSETQ. This CDR3 is 14 amino acids long. V was pared by 7 bases and J by 3 bases, with 17 bases between. As DNA, the CDR3 is TGCGCCAGCGGGCCCGGGCGACAGCGCTACGAGCAGTACTTC. It encodes CASGPGRQRYEQYF.

V and J are TRBV6-6 and TRBJ2-3, with D possibly being TRBD2 (6 bases). V shed 6 bases and J shed 2 bases, with 15 bases lying between them. This CDR3 region has 15 residues. CDR1 and CDR2 (germline): MNHNY, SVGAGI (reference sequence). The DNA of the CDR3 is TGTGCCAGCAGGGGGGACTCCCCCTACACAGATACGCAGTATTTT. Protein sequence: CASRGDSPYTDTQYF.

This clone came up many times. The gene calls are TRBV5-1 and TRBJ1-1; no reliable D call. Trimming pared 6 bases from V and 0 bases from J, leaving 18 bases between. The germline V gene encodes CDR1 SGHRS and CDR2 YFSETQ. This CDR3 is 16 amino acids long. CDR3 sequence reads: CASKRKEQVMNTEAFF. The CDR3, as DNA: TGCGCCAGCAAAAGAAAAGAACAAGTCATGAACACTGAAGCTTTCTTT.

V is TRBV9 and J is TRBJ2-7; D unresolved. Germline CDR1 reads SGDLS; CDR2 reads YYNGEE. The CDR3 is 10 amino acids. V lost 3 bases and J 3 bases, leaving 1 base between the germline ends. The CDR3 region is CASSGYEQYF. In nucleotides, the CDR3 is TGTGCCAGCAGCGGCTACGAGCAGTACTTC.

The rearrangement uses TRBV28 and TRBJ1-2; 7 bases match TRBD1. Trimming at V came to 6 bases and at J to 5 bases, leaving 15 bases not matched to a gene. The CDR3 runs 16 residues. CDR1 and CDR2 (germline): MDHEN, SYDVKM. In nucleotides, the CDR3 is TGTGCCAGCAGCAACTTCGGGGTCCCGGGACAGTATGGCTACACCTTC. It encodes CASSNFGVPGQYGYTF.

CDR3 nucleotide sequence: TGTGCCAGCAGTCCTTGGGCGAGAGTCTACGAGCAGTACTTC. Amino acids: CASSPWARVYEQYF. The V call is TRBV28, the J call TRBJ2-7; no clear D gene. CDR1 and CDR2 (germline): MDHEN, SYDVKM. This CDR3 contains 14 residues. Trimming pared 5 bases from V and 3 bases from J, leaving 14 bases between. The entire variable domain, with the rest obtained from reference TRBV28 and TRBJ2-7, is as follows: DVKVTQSSRYLVKRTGEKVFLECVQDMDHENMFWYRQDPGLGLRLIYFSYDVKMKEKGDIPEGYSVSREKKERFSLILESASTNQTSMYLCASSPWARVYEQYFGPGTRLTVT.

This clone was observed a handful of times. The CDR3 is CATSRDRNSNQPQHF. In DNA form, the CDR3 reads TGTGCCACCAGCAGAGATAGAAACAGCAATCAGCCCCAGCATTTT. The V gene is TRBV15, the J gene TRBJ1-5; D remains unclear. The CDR3 is made up of 15 amino acids. With 0 bases removed from V and 1 base from J, the gap between germline ends came to 7 bases. Germline CDR1 reads LNHNV; CDR2 reads YYDKDF (reference sequence). Drawing the rest from reference TRBV15 and TRBJ1-5, the complete variable domain is DAMVIQNPRYQVTQFGKPVTLSCSQTLNHNVMYWYQQKSSQAPKLLFHYYDKDFNNEADTPDNFQSRRPNTSFCFLDIRSPGLGDTAMYLCATSRDRNSNQPQHFGDGTRLSIL.

This clone was recorded many times. Other nucleotide sequences in the sample specify the same CDR3. The CDR3 DNA follows: TGTGCCAGCAGGCGAACAGGGGGCAGGGGGAACACTGAAGCTTTCTTT. This codes for CASRRTGGRGNTEAFF. The chain carries TRBV28 and TRBJ1-1, with 9 bases identical to TRBD1. Germline CDR1 MDHEN, CDR2 SYDVKM. CDR3 length: 16 residues. After removal of 6 bases from V and 1 base from J, the junction contained 9 bases not matched to a gene.